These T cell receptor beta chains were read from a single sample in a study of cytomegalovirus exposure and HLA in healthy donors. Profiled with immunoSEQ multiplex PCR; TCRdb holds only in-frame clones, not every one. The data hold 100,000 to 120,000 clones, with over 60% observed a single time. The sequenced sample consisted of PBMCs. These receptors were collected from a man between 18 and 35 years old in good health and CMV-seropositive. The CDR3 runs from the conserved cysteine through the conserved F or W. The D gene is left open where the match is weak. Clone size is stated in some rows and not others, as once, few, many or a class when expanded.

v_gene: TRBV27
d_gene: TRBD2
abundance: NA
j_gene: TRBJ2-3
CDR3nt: TGTGCCAGCAGTTTGGTAGCGGGGGGCCGGGATACGCAGTATTTT
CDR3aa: CASSLVAGGRDTQYF

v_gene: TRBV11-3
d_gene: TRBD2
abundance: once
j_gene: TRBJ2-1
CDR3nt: TGTGCCAGCAGCTCATCCCGGGACTATTCTTACAATGAGCAGTTCTTC
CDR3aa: CASSSSRDYSYNEQFF

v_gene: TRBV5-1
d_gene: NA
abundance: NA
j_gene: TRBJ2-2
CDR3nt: TGCGCCAGCAGCTTGTCTCCTATAGGTGCGGGCGGGGAGCTGTTTTTT
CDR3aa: CASSLSPIGAGGELFF

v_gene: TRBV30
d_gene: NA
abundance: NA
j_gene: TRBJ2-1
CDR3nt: TGTGCCTGGAGTGTACGTCCGGGGGGCAGGTACAATGAGCAGTTCTTC
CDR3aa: CAWSVRPGGRYNEQFF

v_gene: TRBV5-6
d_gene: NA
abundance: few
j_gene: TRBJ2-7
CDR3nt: TGTGCCAGCAGCTTAACAGGGAACCGGAGGCAGTACTTC
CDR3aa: CASSLTGNRRQYF

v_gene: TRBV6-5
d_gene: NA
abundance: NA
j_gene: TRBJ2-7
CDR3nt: TGTGCCAGCTACAGGGACATCTACGAGCAGTACTTC
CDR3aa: CASYRDIYEQYF

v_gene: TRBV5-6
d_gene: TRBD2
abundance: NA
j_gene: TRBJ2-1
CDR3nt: TGTGCCAGCAGCTTGGCTAGCGGGGGCTCCTACAATGAGCAGTTCTTC
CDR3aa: CASSLASGGSYNEQFF

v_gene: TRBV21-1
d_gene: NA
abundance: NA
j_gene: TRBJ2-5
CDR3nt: TGTGCCAGCAGCAAAGGGAGTATTCAAGAGACCCAGTACTTC
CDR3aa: CASSKGSIQETQYF

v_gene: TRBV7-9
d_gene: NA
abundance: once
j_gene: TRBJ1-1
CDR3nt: TGTGCCAGCAGCTTAGCGGAGGGGGGGGCGTGGGGGCGCACTGAAGCTTTCTTT
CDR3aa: CASSLAEGGAWGRTEAFF

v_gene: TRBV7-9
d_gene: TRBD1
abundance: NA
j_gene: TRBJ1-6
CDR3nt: TGTGCCAGCTCCGGACAGGGGAGTTCACCCCTCCACTTT
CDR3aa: CASSGQGSSPLHF

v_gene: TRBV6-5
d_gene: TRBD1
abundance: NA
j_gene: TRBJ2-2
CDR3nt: TGTGCCAGCAGAGGGACAGGGAATCCCGGGGAGCTGTTTTTT
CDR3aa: CASRGTGNPGELFF

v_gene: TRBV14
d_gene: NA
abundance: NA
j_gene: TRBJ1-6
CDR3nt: TGTGCCAGCAGCCAATACAGTTTCACGATTTCACCCCTCCACTTT
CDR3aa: CASSQYSFTISPLHF

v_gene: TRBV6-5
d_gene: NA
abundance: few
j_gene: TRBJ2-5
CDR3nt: TGTGCCAGCAGTTATAATTCCGGGGAGCCCCAGTACTTC
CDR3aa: CASSYNSGEPQYF

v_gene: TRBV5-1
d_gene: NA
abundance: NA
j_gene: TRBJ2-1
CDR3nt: TGCGCCAGCAGCGCGGGAATTTACAATGAGCAGTTCTTC
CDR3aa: CASSAGIYNEQFF

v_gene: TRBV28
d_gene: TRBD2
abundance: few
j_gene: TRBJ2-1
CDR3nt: TGTGCCAGCAGTTTACCGGGGGGACCCTACAATGAGCAGTTCTTC
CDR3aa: CASSLPGGPYNEQFF

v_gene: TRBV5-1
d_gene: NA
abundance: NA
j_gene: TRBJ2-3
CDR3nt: TGCGCCAGCAGCCCCCAACCAGGGTATAGCACAGATACGCAGTATTTT
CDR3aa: CASSPQPGYSTDTQYF

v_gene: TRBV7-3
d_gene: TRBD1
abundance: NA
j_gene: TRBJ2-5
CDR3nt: TGTGCCAGCAGCCGGACAGGGAAAGAGACCCAGTACTTC
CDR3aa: CASSRTGKETQYF

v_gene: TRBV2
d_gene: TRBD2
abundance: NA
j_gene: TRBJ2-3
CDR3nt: TGTGCCGGACGGGGGGGGGTGAGCACAGATACGCAGTATTTT
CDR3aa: CAGRGGVSTDTQYF

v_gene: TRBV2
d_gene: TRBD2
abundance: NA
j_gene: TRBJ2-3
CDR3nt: TGTGCCAGCAGTGTAAGCGGGGGACTCGCTGGTGATACGCAGTATTTT
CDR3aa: CASSVSGGLAGDTQYF

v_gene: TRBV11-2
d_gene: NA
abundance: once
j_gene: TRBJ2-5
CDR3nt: TGTGCCAGCAGCTTTTTGGGCAGTCAAGAGACCCAGTACTTC
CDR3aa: CASSFLGSQETQYF

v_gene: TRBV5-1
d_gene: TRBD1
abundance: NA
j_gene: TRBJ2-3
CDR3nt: TGCGCCAGCAGCTTAAATCTTGGGACAGGGGCTTCTACGCAGTATTTT
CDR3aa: CASSLNLGTGASTQYF

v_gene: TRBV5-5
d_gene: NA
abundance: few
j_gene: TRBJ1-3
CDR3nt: TGTGCCAGCAGCTACGCGGGGTCCTCTGGAAACACCATATATTTT
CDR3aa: CASSYAGSSGNTIYF

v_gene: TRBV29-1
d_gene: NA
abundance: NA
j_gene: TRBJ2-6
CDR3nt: TGCAGCGTTTCAGGTGGTAATGGGGCCAACGTCCTGACTTTC
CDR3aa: CSVSGGNGANVLTF

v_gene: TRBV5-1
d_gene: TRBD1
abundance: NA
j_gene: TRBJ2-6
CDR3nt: TGCGCCAGCAGCTTGTGGGGACAGGGGGCGGATGGGGCCAACGTCCTGACTTTC
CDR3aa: CASSLWGQGADGANVLTF

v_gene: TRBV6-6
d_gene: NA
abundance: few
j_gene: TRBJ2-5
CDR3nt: TGTGCCAGCGGGGGGAACGAAGAGACCCAGTACTTC
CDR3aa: CASGGNEETQYF

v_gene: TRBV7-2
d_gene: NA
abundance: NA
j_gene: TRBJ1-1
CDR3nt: TGTGCCAGCAGCTTTTTAGTGGACACTGAAGCTTTCTTT
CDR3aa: CASSFLVDTEAFF

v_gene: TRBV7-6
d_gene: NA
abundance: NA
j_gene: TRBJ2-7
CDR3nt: TGTGCCAGCAGCTTCCGGGACACACCTTCCTACGAGCAGTACTTC
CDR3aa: CASSFRDTPSYEQYF

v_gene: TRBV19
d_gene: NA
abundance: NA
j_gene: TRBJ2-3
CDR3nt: TGTGCCAGTACCACCTCACAGGATAGCACAGATACGCAGTATTTT
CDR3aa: CASTTSQDSTDTQYF

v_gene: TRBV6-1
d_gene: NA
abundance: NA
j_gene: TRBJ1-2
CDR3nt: TGTGCCAGCAGTGTTAACTTAAACTATGGCTACACCTTC
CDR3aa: CASSVNLNYGYTF

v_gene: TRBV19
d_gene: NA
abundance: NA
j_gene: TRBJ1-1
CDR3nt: TGTGCCAGTAAAACGGGGGCTGAAGCTTTCTTT
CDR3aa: CASKTGAEAFF